Listed below are T cell receptor beta chains from one sample, sequenced in a study of cytomegalovirus exposure and HLA in healthy donors. Produced via immunoSEQ multiplex PCR; TCRdb's table is partial and in-frame only. The sample includes more than 50,000 clones, 72% of them seen just once. The source material was PBMCs. These receptors all come from a woman between 50 and 59 years old in good health and CMV-seropositive. Both conserved end residues are part of each CDR3. A D gene is named only where the DNA matches it firmly. The listing skips clone size in some rows; elsewhere it reads once, few, many or a size class.

CDR3aa	CDR3nt	j_gene	v_gene	abundance	d_gene
CASSRYTGKVGNTIYF	TGTGCCAGCAGCCGTTATACAGGGAAGGTTGGAAACACCATATATTTT	TRBJ1-3	TRBV5-6	few	.
CASSRGFSEKLFF	TGTGCCAGCAGCAGGGGTTTCAGTGAAAAACTGTTTTTT	TRBJ1-4	TRBV6-6	few	.
CASSPSRAGGISDTEAFF	TGTGCCAGCTCACCATCTCGGGCAGGGGGCATATCGGACACTGAAGCTTTCTTT	TRBJ1-1	TRBV18	few	TRBD1
CASSPLPSRGTGNTIYF	TGTGCCAGCTCACCACTCCCGTCTCGGGGTACTGGAAACACCATATATTTT	TRBJ1-3	TRBV18	.	.
CASSVGTLGGRETQYF	TGTGCCAGCAGCGTAGGCACCTTAGGGGGCAGGGAGACCCAGTACTTC	TRBJ2-5	TRBV9	few	TRBD1
CASSHTSGGLYEQYF	TGCGCCAGCAGCCATACTAGCGGGGGCCTTTACGAGCAGTACTTC	TRBJ2-7	TRBV4-1	.	TRBD2
CASSDRRNTQYF	TGTGCCAGCAGCGACAGACGAAATACGCAGTATTTT	TRBJ2-3	TRBV2	once	.
CASKRDYGYTF	TGTGCCTCCAAGAGGGACTATGGCTACACCTTC	TRBJ1-2	TRBV5-4	.	.
CASSLLAGYNEQFF	TGTGCCAGCAGTTTGCTAGCGGGGTACAATGAGCAGTTCTTC	TRBJ2-1	TRBV28	.	TRBD2
CASNFGGTGHGYTF	TGTGCCAGCAACTTCGGCGGGACAGGCCATGGCTACACCTTC	TRBJ1-2	TRBV7-2	.	TRBD1
CASSPIPGATGANVLTF	TGTGCCAGCAGCCCTATACCTGGGGCAACTGGGGCCAACGTCCTGACTTTC	TRBJ2-6	TRBV5-6	.	.
CASSPGTRGGTDTQYF	TGTGCCAGCAGTCCCGGGACTAGGGGAGGTACAGATACGCAGTATTTT	TRBJ2-3	TRBV28	.	TRBD2
CASRWTSGTYYEQYF	TGTGCCAGCAGGTGGACTAGCGGGACCTACTACGAGCAGTACTTC	TRBJ2-7	TRBV6-5	.	TRBD2
CASRQGTNTGELFF	TGTGCCAGCCGACAGGGGACGAACACCGGGGAGCTGTTTTTT	TRBJ2-2	TRBV2	.	TRBD1
CASTATGIETQYF	TGTGCCAGCACGGCGACAGGCATAGAGACCCAGTACTTC	TRBJ2-5	TRBV6-1	.	.
CASSVDIHNEQFF	TGTGCCAGCAGCGTAGACATCCACAATGAGCAGTTCTTC	TRBJ2-1	TRBV9	.	.
CASSDSFPGNTIYF	TGTGCCAGCAGCGACTCTTTCCCTGGAAACACCATATATTTT	TRBJ1-3	TRBV9	.	.
CASKNTGQLNEKLFF	TGTGCCAGCAAAAACACGGGACAGCTTAATGAAAAACTGTTTTTT	TRBJ1-4	TRBV2	.	TRBD1
CASSQGRGRGTQYF	TGCGCCAGCAGCCAAGGTCGAGGGAGGGGGACGCAGTATTTT	TRBJ2-3	TRBV4-3	few	.